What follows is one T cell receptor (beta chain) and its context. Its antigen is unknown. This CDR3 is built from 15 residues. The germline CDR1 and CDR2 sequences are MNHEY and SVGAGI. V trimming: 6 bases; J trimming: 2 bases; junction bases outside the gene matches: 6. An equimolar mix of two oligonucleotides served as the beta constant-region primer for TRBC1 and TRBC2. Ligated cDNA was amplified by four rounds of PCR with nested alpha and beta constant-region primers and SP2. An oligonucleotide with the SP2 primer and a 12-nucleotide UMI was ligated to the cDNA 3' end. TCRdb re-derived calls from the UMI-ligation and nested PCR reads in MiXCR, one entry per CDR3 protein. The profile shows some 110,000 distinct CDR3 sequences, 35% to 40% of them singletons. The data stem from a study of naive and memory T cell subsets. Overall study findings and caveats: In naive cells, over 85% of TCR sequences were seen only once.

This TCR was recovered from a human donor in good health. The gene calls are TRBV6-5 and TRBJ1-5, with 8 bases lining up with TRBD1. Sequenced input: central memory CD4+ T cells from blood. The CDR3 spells CASRKQGGGNQPQHF. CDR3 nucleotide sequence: TGTGCCAGCAGGAAACAGGGGGGAGGCAATCAGCCCCAGCATTTT.